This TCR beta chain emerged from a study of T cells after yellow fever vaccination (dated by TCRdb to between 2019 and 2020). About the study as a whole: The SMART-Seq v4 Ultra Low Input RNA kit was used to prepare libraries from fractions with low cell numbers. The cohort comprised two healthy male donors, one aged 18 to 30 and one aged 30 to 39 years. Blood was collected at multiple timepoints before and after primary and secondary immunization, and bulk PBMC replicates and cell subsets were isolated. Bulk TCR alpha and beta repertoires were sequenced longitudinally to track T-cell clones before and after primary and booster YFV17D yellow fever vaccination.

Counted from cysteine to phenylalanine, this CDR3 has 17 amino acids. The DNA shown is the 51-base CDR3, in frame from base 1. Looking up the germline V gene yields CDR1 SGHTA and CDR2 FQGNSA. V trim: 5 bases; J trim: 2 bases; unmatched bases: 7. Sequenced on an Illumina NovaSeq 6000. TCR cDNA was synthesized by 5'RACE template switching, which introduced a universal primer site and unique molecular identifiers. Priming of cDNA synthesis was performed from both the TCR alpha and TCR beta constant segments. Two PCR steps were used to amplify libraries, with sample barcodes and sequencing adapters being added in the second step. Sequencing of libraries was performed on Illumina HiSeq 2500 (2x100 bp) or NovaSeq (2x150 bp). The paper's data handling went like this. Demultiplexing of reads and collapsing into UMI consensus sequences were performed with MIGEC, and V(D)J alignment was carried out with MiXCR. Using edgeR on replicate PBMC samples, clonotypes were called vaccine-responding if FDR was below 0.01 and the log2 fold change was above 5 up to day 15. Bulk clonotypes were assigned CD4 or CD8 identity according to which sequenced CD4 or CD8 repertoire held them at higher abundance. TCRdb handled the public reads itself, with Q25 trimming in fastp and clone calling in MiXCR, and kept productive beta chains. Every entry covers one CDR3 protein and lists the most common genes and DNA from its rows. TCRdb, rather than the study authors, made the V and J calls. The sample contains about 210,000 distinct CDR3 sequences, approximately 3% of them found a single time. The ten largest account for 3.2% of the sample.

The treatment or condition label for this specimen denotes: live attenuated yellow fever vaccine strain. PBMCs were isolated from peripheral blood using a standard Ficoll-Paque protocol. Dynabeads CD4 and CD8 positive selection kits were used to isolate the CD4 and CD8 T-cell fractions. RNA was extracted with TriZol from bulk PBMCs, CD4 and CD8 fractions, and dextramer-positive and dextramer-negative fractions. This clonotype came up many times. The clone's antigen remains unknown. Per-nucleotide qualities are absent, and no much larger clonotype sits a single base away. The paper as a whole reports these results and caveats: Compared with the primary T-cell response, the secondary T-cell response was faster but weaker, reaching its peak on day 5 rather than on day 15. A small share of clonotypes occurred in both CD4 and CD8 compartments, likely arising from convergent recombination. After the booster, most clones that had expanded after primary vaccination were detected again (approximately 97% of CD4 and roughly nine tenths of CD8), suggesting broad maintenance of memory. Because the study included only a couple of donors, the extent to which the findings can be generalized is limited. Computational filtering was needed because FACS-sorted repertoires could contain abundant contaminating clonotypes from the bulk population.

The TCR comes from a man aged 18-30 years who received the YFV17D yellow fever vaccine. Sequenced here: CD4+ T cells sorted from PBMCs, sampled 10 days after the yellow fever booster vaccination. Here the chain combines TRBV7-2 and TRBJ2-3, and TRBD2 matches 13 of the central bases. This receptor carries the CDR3 CASSLRGLAGSTDTQYF. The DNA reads TGTGCCAGCAGCCTAAGGGGACTAGCGGGGTCCACAGATACGCAGTATTTT.